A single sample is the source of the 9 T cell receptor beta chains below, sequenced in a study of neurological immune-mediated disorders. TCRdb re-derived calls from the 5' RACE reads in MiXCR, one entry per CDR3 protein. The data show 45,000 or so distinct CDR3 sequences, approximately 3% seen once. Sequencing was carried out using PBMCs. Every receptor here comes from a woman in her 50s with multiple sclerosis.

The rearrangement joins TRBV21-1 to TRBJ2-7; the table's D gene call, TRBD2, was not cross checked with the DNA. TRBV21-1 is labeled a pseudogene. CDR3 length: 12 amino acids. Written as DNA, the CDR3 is TGTGCCAGCGTGCGGGAGTGGGACGAGCAGTACGTC. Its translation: CASVREWDEQYV.

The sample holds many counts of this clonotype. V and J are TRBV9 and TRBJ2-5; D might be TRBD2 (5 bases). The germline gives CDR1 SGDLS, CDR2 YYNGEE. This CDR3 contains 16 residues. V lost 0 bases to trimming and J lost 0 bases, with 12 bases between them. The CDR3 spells CASSVEASFYQETQYF. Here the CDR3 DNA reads TGTGCCAGCAGCGTAGAGGCTAGCTTTTACCAAGAGACCCAGTACTTC. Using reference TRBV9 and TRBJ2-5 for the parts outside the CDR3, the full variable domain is DSGVTQTPKHLITATGQRVTLRCSPRSGDLSVYWYQQSLDQGLQFLIQYYNGEERAKGNILERFSAQQFPDLHSELNLSSLELGDSALYFCASSVEASFYQETQYFGPGTRLLVL.

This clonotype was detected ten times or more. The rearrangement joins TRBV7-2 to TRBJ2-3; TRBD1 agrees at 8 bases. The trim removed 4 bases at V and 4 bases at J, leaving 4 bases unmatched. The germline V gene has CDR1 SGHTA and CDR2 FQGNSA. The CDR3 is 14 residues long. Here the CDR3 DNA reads TGTGCCAGCAGCTCCTGGACAGGGCCAGATACGCAGTATTTT. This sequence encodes CASSSWTGPDTQYF. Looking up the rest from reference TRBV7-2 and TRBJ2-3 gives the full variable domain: GAGVSQSPSNKVTEKGKDVELRCDPISGHTALYWYRQSLGQGLEFLIYFQGNSAPDKSGLPSDRFSAERTGGSVSTLTIQRTQQEDSAVYLCASSSWTGPDTQYFGPGTRLTVL.

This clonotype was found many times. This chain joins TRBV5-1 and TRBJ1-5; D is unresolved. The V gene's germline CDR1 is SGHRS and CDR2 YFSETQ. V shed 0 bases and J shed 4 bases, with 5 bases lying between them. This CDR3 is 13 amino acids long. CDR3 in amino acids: CASSLVGNQPQHF. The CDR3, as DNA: TGCGCCAGCAGCTTGGTTGGGAATCAGCCCCAGCATTTT.

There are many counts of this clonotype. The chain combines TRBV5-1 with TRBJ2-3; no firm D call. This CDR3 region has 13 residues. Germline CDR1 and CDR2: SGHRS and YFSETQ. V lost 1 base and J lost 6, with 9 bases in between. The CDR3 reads CASSLIPEDTQYF. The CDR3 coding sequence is TGCGCCAGCAGCTTGATCCCTGAGGATACGCAGTATTTT.

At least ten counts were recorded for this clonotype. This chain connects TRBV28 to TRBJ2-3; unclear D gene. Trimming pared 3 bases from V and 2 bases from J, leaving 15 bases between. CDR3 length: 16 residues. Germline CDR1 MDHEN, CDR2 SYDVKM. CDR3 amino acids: CASSFSEEYNTDTQYF. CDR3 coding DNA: TGTGCCAGCAGTTTCTCCGAGGAGTACAACACAGATACGCAGTATTTT.

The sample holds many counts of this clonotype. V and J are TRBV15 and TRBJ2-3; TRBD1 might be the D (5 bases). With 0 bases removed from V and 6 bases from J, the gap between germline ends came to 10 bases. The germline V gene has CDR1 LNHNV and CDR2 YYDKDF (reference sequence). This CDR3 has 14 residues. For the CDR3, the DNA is TGTGCCACCAGCAGAGACCACGCAGGGGATACGCAGTATTTT. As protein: CATSRDHAGDTQYF.

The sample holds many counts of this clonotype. Written as DNA, the CDR3 is TGTGCCAGCAGTGGACGGTTTGAAGCTTTCTTT. It encodes CASSGRFEAFF. This sequence joins TRBV28 and TRBJ1-1; D gene ambiguous. Trimming took 5 bases from V and 7 from J, leaving 8 bases between them. The CDR3 extends over 11 amino acids. CDR1 MDHEN and CDR2 SYDVKM come from the germline V gene.

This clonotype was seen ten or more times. The CDR3 spells CASSLSPPEGEQFF. In DNA form, the CDR3 reads TGCGCCAGCAGCTTGTCCCCGCCCGAGGGTGAGCAGTTCTTC. The chain combines TRBV5-1 with TRBJ2-1; TRBD2 is a possible D gene (5 bases). This CDR3 spans 14 amino acids. Trimming took 1 base from V and 9 from J, leaving 14 bases between them. Germline V gives CDR1 SGHRS, CDR2 YFSETQ.